These 29 T cell receptor beta chains came from one sample sequenced in a study of blood T cell repertoires in COVID-19. Clones were read by immunoSEQ multiplex PCR, and TCRdb kept only the in-frame ones, dropping some. The sample has roughly 200,000 clones, 70% to 90% seen once. Sequencing was carried out using peripheral blood. The receptors were sampled from a woman between 18 and 30 years old who had recovered from COVID-19.

The rearrangement links TRBV7-6 to TRBJ2-1; TRBD2 matches 10 bases. This CDR3 comprises 15 residues. Germline V gene sequence: CDR1 SGHVS, CDR2 FNYEAQ. Trimming cost V 3 bases and J 4 bases; bases outside gene matches: 3. CDR3 nucleotides: TGTGCCAGCAGCTTCTCAGCGGGAGGGTACAATGAGCAGTTCTTC. Amino acid sequence: CASSFSAGGYNEQFF.

This clone has only one observation. The chain combines TRBV10-1 with TRBJ2-7; D possibly corresponds to TRBD1 (5 bases). Germline CDR1 WNHNN, CDR2 SYGVQD (reference sequence). The CDR3 totals 14 residues. V lost 3 bases and J 4 bases, leaving 13 bases between the germline ends. The CDR3 bases are TGCGCCAGCAGTGACAGGGATGGTCAGTACGAGCAGTACTTC. Translation: CASSDRDGQYEQYF.

The chain has TRBV10-1 and TRBJ2-7, with 9 bases that match TRBD1. The CDR3 extends over 15 amino acids. Germline-derived CDR1 and CDR2 are WNHNN and SYGVQD (reference sequence). The J segment lost 4 bases and the V segment lost 4 bases, leaving 8 bases of the junction unmatched. CDR3 sequence reads: CASSAQDRGVYEQYF. For the CDR3, the DNA is TGCGCCAGCAGTGCTCAGGACAGGGGTGTTTACGAGCAGTACTTC.

V is TRBV6-5 and J is TRBJ2-1; 10 positions agree with TRBD1. Germline V gives CDR1 MNHEY, CDR2 SVGAGI. This CDR3 has 13 amino acids. V gave up 10 bases and J gave up 6 bases; unmatched junction bases: 6. CDR3 loop: CATAGTGANEQFF. Here the CDR3 DNA reads TGTGCCACCGCCGGGACAGGGGCCAATGAGCAGTTCTTC.

This rearrangement joins TRBV30 to TRBJ2-7, with 7 bases lining up with TRBD2. This CDR3 spans 14 amino acids. CDR1 and CDR2 (germline): GTSNPN, SVGIG (reference sequence). V gave up 6 bases and J gave up 1 base; unmatched junction bases: 9. The CDR3 here is CACPRTSRSYEQYF. Written as DNA, the CDR3 is TGTGCCTGTCCCCGGACTAGTCGGTCCTACGAGCAGTACTTC.

For the CDR3, the DNA is TGCGCCAGCAGCCCCACTGAACGCACTGAAGCTTTCTTT. Its protein is CASSPTERTEAFF. The rearrangement uses TRBV4-1 and TRBJ1-1; D gene unclear. V shed 4 bases and J shed 4 bases, with 10 bases lying between them. Germline V gives CDR1 MGHRA, CDR2 YSYEKL. This CDR3 spans 13 amino acids.

The chain joins TRBV29-1 to TRBJ2-1, with a possible D match to TRBD1 (5 bases). V was shortened by 6 bases and J by 5 bases, with 14 bases between the two germline ends. The CDR3 consists of 13 residues. CDR1 and CDR2 from the germline V gene are SQVTM and ANQGSEA. The CDR3 here is CSVAPREDNEQFF. DNA for the CDR3: TGCAGCGTCGCCCCCAGGGAAGACAATGAGCAGTTCTTC.

The chain joins TRBV25-1 to TRBJ2-5; D is unclear. V was clipped by 2 bases and J by 4 bases, with 14 bases between them. CDR3 size: 15 residues. Germline assignment: CDR1 MGHDK and CDR2 SYGVNS. The CDR3 loop is CASSERKSGSETQYF. The CDR3 DNA reads as TGTGCCAGCAGTGAACGAAAGTCGGGTTCAGAGACCCAGTACTTC.

The chain carries TRBV3-1 (or the pseudogene TRBV3-2) and TRBJ2-7, with D possibly TRBD1 on 5 matching bases. The germline V gene encodes CDR1 LGHDT and CDR2 YNNKEL (reference sequence). The V and J ends lost 4 bases and 3 bases respectively, with 10 bases between them. The CDR3 runs to 13 residues. This CDR3 is CASSRGRDYEQYF. The CDR3 nucleotides read TGTGCCAGCAGCCGTGGCAGGGACTACGAGCAGTACTTC.

J is TRBJ2-1 and V is TRBV4-2; 11 bases are a match to TRBD1. CDR3 length equals 17 residues. J was trimmed by 5 bases and V by 0 bases; bases with no gene match: 6. Germline assignment: CDR1 LGHNA and CDR2 YNFKEQ. Written as DNA, the CDR3 is TGTGCCAGCAGCCAAGAGGTCTGGGACAGGGGGAACAATGAGCAGTTCTTC. It encodes CASSQEVWDRGNNEQFF.

The V and J genes are TRBV30 and TRBJ1-1; the D is unclear. The germline V and J ends were trimmed by 2 bases and 4 bases, with 8 bases remaining between them. Germline-derived CDR1 and CDR2 are GTSNPN and SVGIG (reference sequence). The CDR3 runs to 12 residues. Here the CDR3 reads CAWSLGSTEAFF. In DNA, the CDR3 is TGTGCCTGGAGTCTGGGGAGCACTGAAGCTTTCTTT.

CDR3 region: CASSLEEFNSPLHF. The DNA for the CDR3 is TGTGCCAGCAGCTTGGAAGAGTTTAATTCACCCCTCCACTTT. The chain is built from TRBV5-4 and TRBJ1-6; D gene ambiguous. This CDR3 has 14 amino acids. Germline V gene data show CDR1 as SGHNT and CDR2 as YYREEE (reference sequence). V lost 0 bases to trimming and J lost 6 bases, with 7 bases between them.

This clone was seen more than once but under ten times. V usage is TRBV18 and J usage is TRBJ1-1; D is ambiguous. This CDR3 has 14 residues. Deletions cut 0 bases from V and 1 base from J, with 6 bases between. The germline CDR1 and CDR2 sequences are KGHSH and LQKENI. CDR3 bases: TGTGCCAGCTCACCACCAGGAGAGAACACTGAAGCTTTCTTT. Translated, it gives CASSPPGENTEAFF.

J is TRBJ2-7 and V is TRBV12-5; 7 nucleotides align to TRBD1. CDR1 and CDR2 (germline): LGHNT, FRNRAP. The V gene end was trimmed by 6 bases and the J gene end by 5 bases; junction bases not matched to a gene: 4. The CDR3 consists of 12 residues. The CDR3 reads CASGIQGDEQYF. Written as DNA, the CDR3 is TGTGCTAGTGGGATCCAGGGGGACGAGCAGTACTTC.

The V call is TRBV27, the J call TRBJ2-7; 9 bases fit TRBD1. This CDR3 is built from 13 residues. Germline lookup yields CDR1 MNHEY and CDR2 SMNVEV (reference sequence). Trimming at V came to 5 bases and at J to 3 bases, leaving 2 bases not matched to a gene. The CDR3 region has the DNA TGTGCCAGCAGTCCGGGACAGGGCTACGAGCAGTACTTC. As protein: CASSPGQGYEQYF.

This clone was counted once. V usage is TRBV3-1 (or the pseudogene TRBV3-2) and J usage is TRBJ2-3; D uncertain. V lost 0 bases, J lost 3 bases, and 16 bases lay in between. Germline V gene lookup returns CDR1 LGHDT and CDR2 YNNKEL (reference sequence). The CDR3 contains 17 residues. The chain's CDR3 is CASSQDRKTLRTDTQYF. In DNA form, the CDR3 reads TGTGCCAGCAGCCAAGATCGAAAAACCCTTCGGACAGATACGCAGTATTTT.

The gene calls are TRBV4-3 and TRBJ2-1; 10 bases agree with TRBD2. Germline V gene sequence: CDR1 LGHNA, CDR2 YSLEER. The CDR3 is 18 residues long. V lost 0 bases and J lost 4; bases outside the gene matches: 9. The CDR3 DNA follows: TGCGCCAGCAGCCAAGATCGGCTAGCGGGAGTCGGTTACAATGAGCAGTTCTTC. Its protein product is CASSQDRLAGVGYNEQFF.

This clone showed up many times. Other DNA sequences in the same sample also yield this CDR3. The V and J genes are TRBV5-5 and TRBJ2-7; 9 nucleotides align to TRBD1. This CDR3 has 12 residues. The ends lost 3 bases at V and 7 bases at J; junction bases unmatched: 2. The germline gives CDR1 SGHKS, CDR2 YYEKEE (reference sequence). As DNA, the CDR3 is TGTGCCAGCAGCTGGACAGGGGAAGAGCAGTACTTC. Translated, it gives CASSWTGEEQYF.

The chain carries TRBV18 and TRBJ2-2; 8 bases match TRBD1. CDR3 length equals 16 residues. Germline CDR1 reads KGHSH; CDR2 reads LQKENI. With 5 bases clipped from V and 0 bases from J, the junction kept 5 bases outside the gene matches. CDR3 coding DNA: TGTGCCAGCTCATCACAGGGGGTGGCGAACACCGGGGAGCTGTTTTTT. Translated: CASSSQGVANTGELFF.

The CDR3 sequence: CASSYESNYGYTF. The CDR3 DNA is TGTGCCAGCAGTTACGAGTCAAACTATGGCTACACCTTC. The chain joins TRBV6-6 to TRBJ1-2; D unresolved. This CDR3 has 13 amino acids. The germline V gene has CDR1 MNHNY and CDR2 SVGAGI (reference sequence). The V end lost 2 bases, the J end lost 2 bases, and 6 bases lay between the germline ends.

The rearrangement joins TRBV5-6 to TRBJ2-7; D gene ambiguous. The germline V gene encodes CDR1 SGHDT and CDR2 YYEEEE. The CDR3 spans 13 residues. V was clipped by 4 bases and J by 2 bases, with 10 bases between them. CDR3 sequence: CASSPGGPYEQYF. In DNA, the CDR3 is TGTGCCAGCAGCCCTGGTGGGCCCTACGAGCAGTACTTC.

The V gene is TRBV9, the J gene TRBJ2-3; unclear D gene. Trimming stripped 0 bases from V and 0 bases from J, with 11 bases between. Germline-derived CDR1 and CDR2 are SGDLS and YYNGEE. This CDR3 spans 16 amino acids. As DNA, the CDR3 is TGTGCCAGCAGCGTAGGGTATACATCTAGCACAGATACGCAGTATTTT. It encodes CASSVGYTSSTDTQYF.

The V call is TRBV6-5, the J call TRBJ2-7, with D perhaps matching TRBD1 (6 bases). This CDR3 has 14 residues. The V end lost 6 bases, the J end lost 0 bases, and 12 bases lay between the germline ends. Germline values: CDR1 MNHEY, CDR2 SVGAGI. The CDR3 here is CASRGQYVSYEQYF. CDR3 nucleotide sequence: TGTGCCAGCAGAGGACAGTATGTCTCCTACGAGCAGTACTTC.

The chain employs TRBV19 and TRBJ1-1; 7 bases line up with TRBD1. Germline assignment: CDR1 LNHDA and CDR2 SQIVND (reference sequence). CDR3 length equals 13 residues. Trimming took 2 bases from V and 5 from J; bases not matched to a gene: 2. The CDR3 loop is CASSITGATEAFF. Written as DNA, the CDR3 is TGTGCCAGTAGTATAACAGGGGCAACTGAAGCTTTCTTT. The variable domain in full, completed from reference TRBV19 and TRBJ1-1, reads DGGITQSPKYLFRKEGQNVTLSCEQNLNHDAMYWYRQDPGQGLRLIYYSQIVNDFQKGDIAEGYSVSREKKESFPLTVTSAQKNPTAFYLCASSITGATEAFFGQGTRLTVV.

V usage is TRBV20-1 and J usage is TRBJ1-1; D possibly corresponds to TRBD1 (5 bases). The CDR3 spans 13 residues. V gave up 6 bases and J gave up 0 bases, with 11 bases separating them. Germline-derived CDR1 and CDR2 are DFQATT and SNEGSKA (reference sequence). CDR3 loop: CSASGALNTEAFF. CDR3 bases: TGCAGTGCGAGTGGGGCCTTGAACACTGAAGCTTTCTTT.

The chain couples TRBV14 to TRBJ1-2; D is ambiguous. CDR3 length: 19 residues. The V end lost 4 bases, the J end lost 6 bases, and 30 bases lay between the germline ends. Germline loops: CDR1 SGHDN, CDR2 FVKESK. This CDR3 is CASSPRYTGSVARAHGYTF. CDR3 sequence (DNA): TGTGCCAGCAGCCCCCGTTACACGGGGTCGGTAGCGCGGGCTCATGGCTACACCTTC.

The V call is TRBV5-1, the J call TRBJ2-2; D remains unclear. Per germline, CDR1 SGHRS and CDR2 YFSETQ. The CDR3 covers 16 residues. Trimming cost V 2 bases and J 4 bases, with 15 bases left between them. DNA of the CDR3: TGCGCCAGCAGCTTATGGCTTCCACACATCACCGGGGAGCTGTTTTTT. This gives the protein CASSLWLPHITGELFF.

The chain uses TRBV7-9 and TRBJ1-3; unclear D gene. Germline V lookup: CDR1 SEHNR, CDR2 FQNEAQ (reference sequence). The V and J ends lost 5 bases and 1 base respectively, with 12 bases between them. The CDR3 is made up of 15 amino acids. The CDR3, as DNA: TGTGCCAGCAGCCCCCGAGGAGAATCTGGAAACACCATATATTTT. This sequence encodes CASSPRGESGNTIYF.

V usage is TRBV7-8 and J usage is TRBJ2-5; D may be TRBD1 (6 bases). The germline V and J ends were trimmed by 4 bases and 7 bases, with 19 bases remaining between them. Per the germline V gene, CDR1 is SGHVS and CDR2 is FQNEAQ. This CDR3 spans 15 amino acids. The CDR3 here is CASSSTSGHGGTQYF. In DNA form, the CDR3 reads TGTGCCAGCAGCTCAACCTCGGGACATGGAGGGACCCAGTACTTC.